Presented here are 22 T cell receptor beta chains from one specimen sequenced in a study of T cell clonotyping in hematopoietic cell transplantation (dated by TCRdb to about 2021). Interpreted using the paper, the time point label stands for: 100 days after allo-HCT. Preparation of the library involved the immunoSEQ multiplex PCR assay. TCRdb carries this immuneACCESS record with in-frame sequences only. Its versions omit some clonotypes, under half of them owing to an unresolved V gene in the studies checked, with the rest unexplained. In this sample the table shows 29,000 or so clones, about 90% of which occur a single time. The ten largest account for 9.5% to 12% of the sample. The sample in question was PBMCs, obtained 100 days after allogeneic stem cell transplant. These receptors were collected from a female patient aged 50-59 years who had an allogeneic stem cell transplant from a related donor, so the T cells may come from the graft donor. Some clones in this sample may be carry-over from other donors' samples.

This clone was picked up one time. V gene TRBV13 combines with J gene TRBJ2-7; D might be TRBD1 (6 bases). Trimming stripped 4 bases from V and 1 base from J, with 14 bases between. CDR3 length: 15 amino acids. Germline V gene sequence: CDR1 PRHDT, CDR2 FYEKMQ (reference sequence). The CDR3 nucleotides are TGTGCCAGCAGCTCCAGGGGAAGGGGTTCCTACGAGCAGTACTTC. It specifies CASSSRGRGSYEQYF.

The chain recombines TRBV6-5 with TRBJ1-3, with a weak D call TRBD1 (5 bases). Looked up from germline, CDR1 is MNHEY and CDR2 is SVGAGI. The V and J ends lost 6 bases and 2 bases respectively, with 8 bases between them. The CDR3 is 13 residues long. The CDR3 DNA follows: TGTGCCAGCAGCCGGGACGCTGGAAACACCATATATTTT. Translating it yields CASSRDAGNTIYF.

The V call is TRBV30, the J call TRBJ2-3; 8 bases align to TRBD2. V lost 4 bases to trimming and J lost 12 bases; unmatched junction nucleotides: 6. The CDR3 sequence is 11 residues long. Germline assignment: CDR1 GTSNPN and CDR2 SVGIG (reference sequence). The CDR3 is CAWKGSGDQYF. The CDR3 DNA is TGTGCCTGGAAAGGTAGCGGGGACCAGTATTTT.

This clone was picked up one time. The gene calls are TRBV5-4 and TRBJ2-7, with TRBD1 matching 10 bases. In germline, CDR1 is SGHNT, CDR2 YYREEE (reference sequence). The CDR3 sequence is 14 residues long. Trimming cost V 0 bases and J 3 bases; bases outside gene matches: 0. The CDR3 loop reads CASSLGDRGYEQYF. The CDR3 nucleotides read TGTGCCAGCAGCTTGGGGGACAGGGGCTACGAGCAGTACTTC.

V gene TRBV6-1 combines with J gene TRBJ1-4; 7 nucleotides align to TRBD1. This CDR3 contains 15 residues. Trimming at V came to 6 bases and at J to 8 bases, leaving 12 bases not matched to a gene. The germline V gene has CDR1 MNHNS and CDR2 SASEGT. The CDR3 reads CASRDPGGVVEKLFF. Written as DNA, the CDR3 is TGTGCCAGCAGAGACCCAGGGGGAGTGGTGGAAAAACTGTTTTTT.

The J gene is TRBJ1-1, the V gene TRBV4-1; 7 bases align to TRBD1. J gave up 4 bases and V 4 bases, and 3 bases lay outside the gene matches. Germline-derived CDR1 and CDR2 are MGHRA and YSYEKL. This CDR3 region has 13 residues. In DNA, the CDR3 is TGCGCCAGCAGCCGAACAGGGGCCACTGAAGCTTTCTTT. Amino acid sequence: CASSRTGATEAFF.

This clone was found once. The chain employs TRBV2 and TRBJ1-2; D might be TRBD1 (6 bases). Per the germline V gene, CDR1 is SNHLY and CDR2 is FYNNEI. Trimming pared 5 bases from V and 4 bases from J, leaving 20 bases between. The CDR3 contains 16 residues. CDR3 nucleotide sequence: TGTGCCAGCAGTCAACTCCCAGGGGTGAGCGCCTATGGCTACACCTTC. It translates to CASSQLPGVSAYGYTF.

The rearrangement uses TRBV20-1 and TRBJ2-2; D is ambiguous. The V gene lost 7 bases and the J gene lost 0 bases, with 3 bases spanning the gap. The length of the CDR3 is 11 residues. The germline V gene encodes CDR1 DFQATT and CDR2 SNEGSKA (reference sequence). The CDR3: CSVSNTGELFF. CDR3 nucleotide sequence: TGCAGTGTATCGAACACCGGGGAGCTGTTTTTT.

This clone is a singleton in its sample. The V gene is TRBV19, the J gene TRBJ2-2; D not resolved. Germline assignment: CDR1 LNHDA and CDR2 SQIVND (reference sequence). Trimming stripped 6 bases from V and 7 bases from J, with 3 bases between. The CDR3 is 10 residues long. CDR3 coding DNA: TGTGCCAGTAGAGGCGGGGAGCTGTTTTTT. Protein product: CASRGGELFF.

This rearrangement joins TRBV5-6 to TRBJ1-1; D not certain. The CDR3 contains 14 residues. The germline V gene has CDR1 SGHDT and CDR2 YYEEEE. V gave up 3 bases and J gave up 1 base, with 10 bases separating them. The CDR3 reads CASSYYSRNTEAFF. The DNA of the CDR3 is TGTGCCAGCAGCTATTACTCGAGGAACACTGAAGCTTTCTTT.

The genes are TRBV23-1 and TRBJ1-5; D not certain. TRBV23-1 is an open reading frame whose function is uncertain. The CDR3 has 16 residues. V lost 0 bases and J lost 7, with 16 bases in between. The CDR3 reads CASSQSGSRMGQPQHF. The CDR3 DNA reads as TGCGCCAGCAGTCAATCAGGCTCCAGGATGGGGCAGCCCCAGCATTTT.

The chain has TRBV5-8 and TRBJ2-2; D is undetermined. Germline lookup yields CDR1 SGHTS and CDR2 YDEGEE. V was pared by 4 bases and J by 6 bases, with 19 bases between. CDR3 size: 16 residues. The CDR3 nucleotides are TGTGCCAGCAGCGCACAACCGGGTCCAGGCCCCGGGGAGCTGTTTTTT. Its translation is CASSAQPGPGPGELFF. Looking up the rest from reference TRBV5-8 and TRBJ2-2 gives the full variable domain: EAGVTQSPTHLIKTRGQQATLRCSPISGHTSVYWYQQALGLGLQFLLWYDEGEERNRGNFPPRFSGRQFPNYSSELNVNALELEDSALYLCASSAQPGPGPGELFFGEGSRLTVL.

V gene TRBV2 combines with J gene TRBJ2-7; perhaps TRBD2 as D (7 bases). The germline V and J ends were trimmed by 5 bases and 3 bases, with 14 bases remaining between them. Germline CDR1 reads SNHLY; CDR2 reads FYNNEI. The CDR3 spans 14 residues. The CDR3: CASSRGGAGYEQYF. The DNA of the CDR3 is TGTGCCAGCAGTAGGGGGGGCGCAGGCTACGAGCAGTACTTC.

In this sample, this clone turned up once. The CDR3 spells CASSLGSGGKLFF. For the CDR3, the DNA is TGTGCCAGCAGCTTGGGCTCAGGGGGAAAACTGTTTTTT. The rearrangement uses TRBV7-6 and TRBJ1-4; 7 bases fit TRBD1. This CDR3 is 13 amino acids long. CDR1 is SGHVS, CDR2 FNYEAQ, per germline. The V and J ends lost 3 bases and 10 bases, in that order; junction bases with no gene match: 5.

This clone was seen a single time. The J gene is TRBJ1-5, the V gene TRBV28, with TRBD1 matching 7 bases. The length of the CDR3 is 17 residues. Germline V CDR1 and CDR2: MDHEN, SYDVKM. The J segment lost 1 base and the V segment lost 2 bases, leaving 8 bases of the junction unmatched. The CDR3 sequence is CASSLPRQGWSNQPQHF. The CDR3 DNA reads TGTGCCAGCAGTTTACCCAGACAGGGATGGAGCAATCAGCCCCAGCATTTT.

CDR3 nucleotides: TGTGCCAGCAGCCATACTGGGTGGGGGGAGGAGACCCAGTACTTC. Amino acids: CASSHTGWGEETQYF. The rearrangement links TRBV6-5 to TRBJ2-5; D perhaps matches TRBD2 (6 bases). V lost 6 bases, J lost 5 bases, and 19 bases lay in between. In germline, CDR1 is MNHEY, CDR2 SVGAGI. There are 15 residues in the CDR3.

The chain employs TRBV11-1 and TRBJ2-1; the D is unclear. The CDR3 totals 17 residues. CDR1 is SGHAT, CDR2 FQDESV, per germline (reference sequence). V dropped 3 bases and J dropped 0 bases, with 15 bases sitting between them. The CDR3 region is CASSFKTYSSSYNEQFF. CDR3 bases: TGTGCCAGCAGCTTCAAGACTTACTCCAGCTCCTACAATGAGCAGTTCTTC.

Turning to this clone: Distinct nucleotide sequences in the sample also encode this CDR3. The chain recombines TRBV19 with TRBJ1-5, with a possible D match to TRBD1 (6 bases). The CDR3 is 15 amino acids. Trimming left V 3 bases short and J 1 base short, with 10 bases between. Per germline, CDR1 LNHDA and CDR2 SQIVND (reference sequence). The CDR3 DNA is TGTGCCAGTAGTATCTGGGGGGCCAGCAATCAGCCCCAGCATTTT. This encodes CASSIWGASNQPQHF.

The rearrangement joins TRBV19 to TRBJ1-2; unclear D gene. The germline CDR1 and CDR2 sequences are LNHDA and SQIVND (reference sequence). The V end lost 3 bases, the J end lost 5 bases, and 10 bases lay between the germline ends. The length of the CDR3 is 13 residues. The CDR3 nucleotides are TGTGCCAGTAGTATGCGGGGAGGATATGGCTACACCTTC. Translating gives CASSMRGGYGYTF.

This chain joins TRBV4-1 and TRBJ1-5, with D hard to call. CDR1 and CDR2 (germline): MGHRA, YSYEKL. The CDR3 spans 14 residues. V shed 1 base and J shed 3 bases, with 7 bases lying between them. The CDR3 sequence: CASSQGVTNQPQHF. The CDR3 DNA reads TGCGCCAGCAGCCAAGGGGTGACCAATCAGCCCCAGCATTTT.

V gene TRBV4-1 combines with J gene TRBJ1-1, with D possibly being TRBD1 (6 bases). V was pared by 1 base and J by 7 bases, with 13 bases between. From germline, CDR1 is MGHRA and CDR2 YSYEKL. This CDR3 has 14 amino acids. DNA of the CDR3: TGCGCCAGCAGCCAAGCGCCCCAGGGGATTGAAGCTTTCTTT. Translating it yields CASSQAPQGIEAFF.

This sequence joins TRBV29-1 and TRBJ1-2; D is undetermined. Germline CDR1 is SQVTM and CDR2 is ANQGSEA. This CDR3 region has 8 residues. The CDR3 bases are TGCACGGCCTATGGCTACACCTTC. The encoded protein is CTAYGYTF.